What follows is one TCR beta chain and its context. Its antigen is not yet known. No clone much larger than this one lies a single base away; base qualities are absent. For the CD8 naive samples, CD45RO-negative cells were positively selected for CCR7, yielding a CD45RA+CCR7+ population from which TemRA cells were excluded. The donors were healthy, HIV-negative adults who had no recently reported acute infections or vaccinations. Only Caucasian adults living in Nashville, Tennessee, USA were represented among the donors. Blood was obtained by leukapheresis, after which PBMCs were separated by Ficoll-Histopaque density gradient centrifugation and cryopreserved in liquid nitrogen vapor phase. Analytical flow cytometry was used to check the purity and quantity of every magnetically sorted T cell population. From each sorted fraction, genomic DNA was isolated and quantified by UV absorbance on a Nanodrop 2000c.

This record belongs to a study of shared clonotypes between healthy human individuals (dated by TCRdb to the early 2020s). General notes on the study: The cohort comprised a couple of women and a few men aged 18 to 49 years. Per donor, three plates each were used for CD4 naive and CD4 memory, two for CD8 naive, and one for CD8 memory. The study deeply sequenced blood TCR repertoires of roughly five healthy adults to estimate repertoire size and the extent of clonotype sharing between individuals. To increase sequencing depth and limit assay-specific biases, different laboratories used diverse techniques to prepare libraries and sequence TCR repertoires. Each donor's leukapheresis produced roughly between roughly 0.85 and 10 billion PBMCs. What the authors observed across the whole study: Incomplete sequencing was indicated by rarefaction of sorted-subset datasets, despite the large sequencing depth. Pairwise subsampling indicated that sequencing depth was expected to affect the degree of clonotype sharing among donors. Higher generation probabilities were observed for clonotypes shared by all four sorted-subset donors than for non-shared clonotypes. Sampling was limited to blood, and TCR repertoires in tissue likely differ from TCR repertoires in blood. When four donors were compared, the shared fraction of clonotypes was about 5% for naive CD4, around 4% for naive CD8, 2% to 2.5% for memory CD4, and under 0.5% for memory CD8. Larger estimated clonotype richness was generally found for naive subsets than for memory subsets. Because the study included only a small number of donors, the genetic and exposure-history diversity represented was limited.

Using the deep immunoSEQ assay, TCR CDR3 regions were amplified from genomic DNA by multiplex PCR. For each cell subset, the extracted genomic DNA was distributed evenly across all wells of several immunoSEQ 96-well plates, and each plate served as one replicate. For sorted subsets, each replicate PCR was loaded with 200 to 250 ng genomic DNA, equivalent to approximately 33,000 T cell genomes. Purified libraries were quantified with a Qubit 3.0 fluorometer, sized on a Bioanalyzer 2100, and re-quantified with the KAPA Library Quantification kit. Every immunoSEQ 96-well plate was sequenced on a dedicated single-read 150-cycle Illumina NextSeq 550 flow cell. The source study handled its data this way. Because the immunoSEQ output included only junctional sequences and no quality scores, the filtering could not be the same as the filtering used for full-length reads. Sequences were annotated with PyIR, a Python wrapper for IgBLAST v1.9, using IMGT germline references to assign V/J genes and CDR3. Reads were filtered out if the reads had weak V/J assignments (E-value above 1e-6), no CDR3, stop codons, out-of-frame junctions, or ambiguous translated residues. V3J clonotypes were defined as sequences sharing an identical inferred V gene, J gene, and CDR3 amino acid sequence. Percentage overlap between repertoires was calculated by dividing the number of shared unique clonotypes by the size of the smaller repertoire. RTK rarefaction, the Chao1 estimator, and Recon v2.1 estimates of unobserved clonotypes were used to assess repertoire richness. Generation probabilities were computed with OLGA for all TCRbeta clonotypes obtained by the gDNA method from four donors. The source is immuneACCESS, and TCRdb retained only in-frame sequences with V and J called. Part of the clones is not carried over; for the studies checked, unresolved V genes explain less than half of this, and the remainder is unexplained. That table is the source of V, J and clone size, and D and trimming were worked out from the DNA. The table for this sample lists some 800,000 clones; approximately 92% of them were counted only once. 24% of the sample rests with the top ten.

Taken from the germline V gene, the CDR1 and CDR2 loops are MNHEY and SVGAGI. The CDR3 goes from the cysteine to the phenylalanine over 15 residues. Here the CDR3 DNA is all that survives: 45 bases in frame from base 1. Trimmed from V: 0 bases; trimmed from J: 4 bases; junction bases lacking a gene match: 3. This receptor was taken from a man younger than 40 in good health. The chain employs TRBV6-5 and TRBJ1-5; 7 bases in the junction line up with TRBD1. Sequencing was performed on naive CD8+ T cells sorted from blood. Taken with the paper, the label for cell subset or site translates to: CD45RA+CCR7+. This receptor has the CDR3 CASSYSQGLNQPQHF. The DNA sequence is TGTGCCAGCAGTTACTCACAGGGGCTAAATCAGCCCCAGCATTTT.